Below are 28 T cell receptor beta chains sequenced from a single sample in a study of shared clonotypes between healthy human individuals. Sequencing was performed with immunoSEQ multiplex PCR; in TCRdb, only in-frame clones are kept and a portion is missing. The sample has 2 million to 2.5 million clones, approximately 94% seen once. Sequenced material: naive CD4+ T cells sorted from blood. Subset in this sample: CD45RA+ positively selected. The origin of the receptors is a man aged 18 to 30 in good health.

The chain couples TRBV7-9 to TRBJ2-5, with 12 bases lining up with TRBD2. This CDR3 comprises 14 residues. CDR1 and CDR2 from the germline V gene are SEHNR and FQNEAQ (reference sequence). Germline trimming cut 6 bases from V and 1 base from J; bases unmatched to any gene: 0. CDR3 bases: TGTGCCAGCAGGACTAGCGGGGGCCAAGAGACCCAGTACTTC. Its translation is CASRTSGGQETQYF.

This chain connects TRBV7-8 to TRBJ1-1; TRBD1 aligns across 7 bases. Trimming took 5 bases from V and 6 from J; bases not matched to a gene: 9. The germline V gene has CDR1 SGHVS and CDR2 FQNEAQ. The CDR3 is 14 amino acids. The CDR3 sequence: CASSPRTGWSEAFF. The CDR3 nucleotides are TGTGCCAGCAGCCCGCGGACAGGATGGTCTGAAGCTTTCTTT.

This rearrangement joins TRBV10-2 to TRBJ1-2; no clear D. This CDR3 is 14 amino acids long. Germline CDR1 WSHSY, CDR2 SAAADI. Deletions cut 3 bases from V and 1 base from J, with 9 bases between. CDR3 residues: CASSDITINYGYTF. CDR3 nucleotide sequence: TGCGCCAGCAGTGACATAACCATTAACTATGGCTACACCTTC.

Details on this clone: Within the sample, other DNA sequences also encode this same CDR3. This chain joins TRBV19 and TRBJ2-7; 9 bases are shared with TRBD1. This CDR3 comprises 14 residues. V shed 6 bases, J shed 2 bases, and the junction held 5 bases outside the gene matches. Germline V CDR1 and CDR2: LNHDA, SQIVND (reference sequence). Here the CDR3 reads CASSPDRGTYEQYF. DNA of the CDR3: TGTGCCAGTAGCCCGGACAGGGGAACCTACGAGCAGTACTTC.

The rearrangement joins TRBV5-1 to TRBJ1-1; 7 bases fit TRBD1. Germline V gives CDR1 SGHRS, CDR2 YFSETQ. The CDR3 spans 13 residues. V gave up 3 bases and J gave up 7 bases; unmatched junction bases: 6. In nucleotides, the CDR3 is TGCGCCAGCAGCTCCTGGACAGGACTTGAAGCTTTCTTT. Translation: CASSSWTGLEAFF. Using reference TRBV5-1 and TRBJ1-1 for the parts outside the CDR3, the full variable domain is KAGVTQTPRYLIKTRGQQVTLSCSPISGHRSVSWYQQTPGQGLQFLFEYFSETQRNKGNFPGRFSGRQFSNSRSEMNVSTLELGDSALYLCASSSWTGLEAFFGQGTRLTVV.

The chain is built from TRBV2 and TRBJ1-2; D is undetermined. In germline, CDR1 is SNHLY, CDR2 FYNNEI. V gave up 6 bases and J gave up 8 bases, with 10 bases separating them. This CDR3 is 11 amino acids long. CDR3 amino acids: CASRGMGGYTF. The CDR3 region has the DNA TGTGCCAGCAGGGGCATGGGAGGCTACACCTTC.

This chain connects TRBV6-6 to TRBJ2-2, with no clear D. Trimming removed 2 bases at V and 7 bases at J, with 14 bases between. CDR3 length equals 15 residues. CDR1 is MNHNY, CDR2 SVGAGI, per germline (reference sequence). CDR3: CASSYEGDNDGELFF. The CDR3 nucleotides are TGTGCCAGCAGTTACGAAGGAGATAATGACGGGGAGCTGTTTTTT.

The chain uses TRBV10-1 and TRBJ2-7, with TRBD2 as a possible D gene (6 bases). CDR1 WNHNN and CDR2 SYGVQD come from the germline V gene (reference sequence). The CDR3 is made up of 16 amino acids. The V gene lost 6 bases and the J gene lost 1 base, with 19 bases spanning the gap. This CDR3 reads CASRSNLAPISYEQYF. The DNA for the CDR3 is TGCGCCAGCAGAAGTAATCTAGCGCCTATTTCCTACGAGCAGTACTTC.

This sequence joins TRBV7-6 and TRBJ2-1; TRBD2 matches at 9 bases. The CDR3 covers 16 residues. Per the germline V gene, CDR1 is SGHVS and CDR2 is FNYEAQ. Trimming removed 4 bases from V and 1 base from J; junction bases left unmatched: 5. The CDR3 sequence is CASSSRAGGSYNEQFF. CDR3 DNA sequence: TGTGCCAGCAGCTCCCGAGCGGGAGGATCCTACAATGAGCAGTTCTTC.

The V gene is TRBV11-1, the J gene TRBJ2-7; tentatively, D is TRBD1 or TRBD2 (5 bases each). CDR3 size: 15 residues. CDR1 SGHAT and CDR2 FQDESV come from the germline V gene (reference sequence). V was trimmed by 5 bases and J by 2 bases, leaving 16 bases between them. CDR3: CASSIGTVGAYEQYF. The CDR3 DNA is TGTGCCAGCAGCATCGGGACGGTGGGGGCCTACGAGCAGTACTTC.

The chain couples TRBV27 to TRBJ2-2; D may be TRBD1 or TRBD2 (5 bases each). Germline CDR1 reads MNHEY; CDR2 reads SMNVEV (reference sequence). Trimming left V 3 bases short and J 7 bases short, with 12 bases between. The CDR3 length is 14 residues. The CDR3 DNA reads TGTGCCAGCAGTTTTTGGGGGACCGGCGGGGAGCTGTTTTTT. This gives the protein CASSFWGTGGELFF.

This rearrangement joins TRBV28 to TRBJ1-2, with D maybe TRBD1 (6 bases). Deletions cut 4 bases from V and 8 bases from J, with 23 bases between. This CDR3 has 16 residues. Germline CDR1 is MDHEN and CDR2 is SYDVKM. The CDR3 nucleotides read TGTGCCAGCAGTTCCGGAGCGGGGGCGCGGAAGTTAGGCTACACCTTC. Translation gives CASSSGAGARKLGYTF.

The chain joins TRBV10-3 to TRBJ2-5; D possibly matches TRBD1 or TRBD2 (6 bases each). V was pared by 0 bases and J by 0 bases, with 11 bases between. The germline CDR1 and CDR2 sequences are ENHRY and SYGVKD. There are 16 residues in the CDR3. In DNA, the CDR3 is TGTGCCATCAGTGAGTCCGGGGGCTGGTACCAAGAGACCCAGTACTTC. Protein: CAISESGGWYQETQYF.

This chain links TRBV30 with TRBJ2-6; the D gene is possibly TRBD2 (6 bases). V lost 7 bases and J 0 bases, leaving 13 bases between the germline ends. This CDR3 spans 15 amino acids. In germline, CDR1 is GTSNPN, CDR2 SVGIG (reference sequence). CDR3 DNA sequence: TGTGCCTCATCGCTGGGGGGCTCTGGGGCCAACGTCCTGACTTTC. Protein product: CASSLGGSGANVLTF.

This clone was seen only once. The chain employs TRBV4-3 and TRBJ2-2, with 10 bases that match TRBD1. Trimming removed 1 base from V and 4 bases from J; junction bases left unmatched: 9. CDR3 length: 18 residues. CDR1 is LGHNA, CDR2 YSLEER, per germline. DNA for the CDR3: TGCGCCAGCAGCCAAGGACAGGGGGCTAATGGGGCCACCGGGGAGCTGTTTTTT. It encodes CASSQGQGANGATGELFF.

This chain links TRBV5-1 with TRBJ2-1; D may match TRBD1 or TRBD2 (6 bases each). With 4 bases removed from V and 7 bases from J, the gap between germline ends came to 18 bases. This CDR3 contains 15 residues. The V gene's germline CDR1 is SGHRS and CDR2 YFSETQ. CDR3 sequence (DNA): TGCGCCAGCAGCCCCGGCGGAAGGGGGGCGAATGAGCAGTTCTTC. This sequence encodes CASSPGGRGANEQFF.

The chain couples TRBV5-4 to TRBJ2-7; TRBD2 might be the D (5 bases). CDR3 size: 15 residues. In germline, CDR1 is SGHNT, CDR2 YYREEE (reference sequence). Between the trimmed V and J ends, which lost 0 bases and 6 bases, there was a span of 16 bases. In nucleotides, the CDR3 is TGTGCCAGCAGCTTGGGAGGGTACAAAGTTGGCGAGCAGTACTTC. It translates to CASSLGGYKVGEQYF.

This chain links TRBV5-1 with TRBJ1-1; no reliable D call. Germline V gives CDR1 SGHRS, CDR2 YFSETQ. Trimming left V 0 bases short and J 1 base short, with 7 bases between. The CDR3 is 14 residues long. CDR3 DNA: TGCGCCAGCAGCTTGGCCAGGCAGAACACTGAAGCTTTCTTT. It yields the protein CASSLARQNTEAFF.

As for this clone: Since the CDR3 does not end with the conserved phenylalanine or tryptophan, this likely comes from a read error. The limits of the CDR3 on the DNA are not certain, so only TCRdb's listed CDR3 is given. The V gene is TRBV10-2, the J gene TRBJ1-2; the table assigns TRBD1, which was not confirmed against the DNA. The V gene's germline CDR1 is WSHSY and CDR2 SAAADI. 12 amino acids form the CDR3, both terminal residues included. CDR3 residues: CASSDGTGVSGY.

The chain employs TRBV6-5 and TRBJ1-5; a weak D match, TRBD1 (5 bases). The V end was cut by 4 bases, the J end by 11 bases, with 12 bases between. Germline V gives CDR1 MNHEY, CDR2 SVGAGI. The CDR3 has 12 residues. In nucleotides, the CDR3 is TGTGCCAGCAGTTCCGCCGGAGGGGCCCAGCATTTT. Translation: CASSSAGGAQHF.

Comments on this clone: Other DNA sequences of this sample code for an identical CDR3. V and J are TRBV5-6 and TRBJ1-2; no firm D call. V shed 0 bases and J shed 2 bases, with 5 bases lying between them. Germline V gene lookup returns CDR1 SGHDT and CDR2 YYEEEE. The CDR3 is made up of 13 amino acids. CDR3 loop: CASSLVGNYGYTF. The CDR3, as DNA: TGTGCCAGCAGCTTGGTTGGAAACTATGGCTACACCTTC.

The genes are TRBV28 and TRBJ2-7; D assignment may be TRBD1 or TRBD2 (5 bases each). CDR3 length: 14 amino acids. CDR1 is MDHEN, CDR2 SYDVKM, per germline. V dropped 7 bases and J dropped 5 bases, with 18 bases sitting between them. The CDR3 sequence: CASTLGTRADEQYF. The CDR3 DNA is TGTGCCAGCACCCTGGGGACGCGCGCGGACGAGCAGTACTTC. The full variable domain, completed using reference TRBV28 and TRBJ2-7, is DVKVTQSSRYLVKRTGEKVFLECVQDMDHENMFWYRQDPGLGLRLIYFSYDVKMKEKGDIPEGYSVSREKKERFSLILESASTNQTSMYLCASTLGTRADEQYFGPGTRLTVT.

The gene calls are TRBV29-1 and TRBJ1-2; D might be TRBD1 (6 bases). Trimming removed 4 bases at V and 5 bases at J, with 11 bases between. This CDR3 has 12 residues. Per the germline V gene, CDR1 is SQVTM and CDR2 is ANQGSEA. In nucleotides, the CDR3 is TGCAGCGTTGGACGAACAGGGTATGGCTACACCTTC. Protein: CSVGRTGYGYTF.

V and J are TRBV7-9 and TRBJ1-4; D gene ambiguous. V gave up 0 bases and J gave up 13 bases, with 18 bases separating them. The length of the CDR3 is 15 residues. Germline CDR1 SEHNR, CDR2 FQNEAQ (reference sequence). The CDR3: CASSLAQRPDRGLFF. The CDR3 DNA sequence: TGTGCCAGCAGCTTAGCGCAGAGGCCGGACCGGGGACTGTTTTTT.

This sequence joins TRBV10-3 and TRBJ2-7; the D is unclear. The length of the CDR3 is 12 residues. V was shortened by 4 bases and J by 5 bases, with 9 bases between the two germline ends. Germline-derived CDR1 and CDR2 are ENHRY and SYGVKD. Written as DNA, the CDR3 is TGTGCCATCAGTGCATACTACAACGAGCAGTACTTC. It yields the protein CAISAYYNEQYF.

This chain links TRBV18 with TRBJ2-4; D is unresolved. The V gene's germline CDR1 is KGHSH and CDR2 LQKENI. This CDR3 region has 14 residues. The ends were cut back, 6 bases at V and 1 base at J, with 10 bases in the middle. The CDR3: CASSPDQAKNIQYF. The CDR3, as DNA: TGTGCCAGCTCCCCGGACCAGGCCAAAAACATTCAGTACTTC.

As DNA, the CDR3 is TGTGCCAGCAGCTTTGGGGCGGGGAACACCGGGGAGCTGTTTTTT. This codes for CASSFGAGNTGELFF. V usage is TRBV7-2 and J usage is TRBJ2-2; D is tentatively TRBD1 or TRBD2 (5 bases each). Germline V gene sequence: CDR1 SGHTA, CDR2 FQGNSA. The V gene lost 3 bases and the J gene lost 1 base, with 9 bases spanning the gap. This CDR3 is built from 15 residues.

The V gene is TRBV7-2, the J gene TRBJ2-6, with D uncertain. The CDR3 has 16 amino acids. The V end lost 9 bases, the J end lost 0 bases, and 15 bases lay between the germline ends. Germline-derived CDR1 and CDR2 are SGHTA and FQGNSA. The CDR3 spells CASPDTEASGANVLTF. The CDR3 region has the DNA TGTGCCAGTCCTGACACCGAGGCCTCTGGGGCCAACGTCCTGACTTTC.